Presented here are 16 T cell receptor beta chains from one specimen sequenced in a study of Graves' ophthalmopathy and Graves' hyperthyroidism. RNA transcripts yielded amplified TCR beta CDR3 regions. Following a first-round RT-PCR that used HTBI primers, a second-round multiplex PCR was carried out. In TCRdb, the multiplex PCR reads were re-called with MiXCR into one record per CDR3 protein. The sample has about 620,000 distinct CDR3 sequences, 22% seen once. Sequencing was carried out using peripheral blood. The receptor set was obtained from a woman between 18 and 29 years old with stable Graves' hyperthyroidism. Some clones in this sample may be carry-over from other donors' samples.

This clonotype was observed a few times. The V and J genes are TRBV3-1 and TRBJ2-7; 7 bases agree with TRBD2. Looked up from germline, CDR1 is LGHDT and CDR2 is YNNKEL (reference sequence). The CDR3 is 16 residues long. V was clipped by 0 bases and J by 3 bases; unmatched bases: 8. CDR3 region: CASSQDVSGAFYEQYF. DNA of the CDR3: TGTGCCAGCAGCCAAGATGTGAGCGGGGCCTTCTACGAGCAGTACTTC.

This clonotype has ten or more counts. This chain uses TRBV28 with TRBJ2-7, with TRBD1 matching 7 bases. Per the germline V gene, CDR1 is MDHEN and CDR2 is SYDVKM. Trimming removed 8 bases from V and 2 bases from J; junction bases left unmatched: 6. There are 13 residues in the CDR3. The CDR3 coding sequence is TGTGCCAGCTTCACAGGGGTTCCCTACGAGCAGTACTTC. It is translated as CASFTGVPYEQYF. Filled out from reference TRBV28 and TRBJ2-7, the complete variable domain reads DVKVTQSSRYLVKRTGEKVFLECVQDMDHENMFWYRQDPGLGLRLIYFSYDVKMKEKGDIPEGYSVSREKKERFSLILESASTNQTSMYLCASFTGVPYEQYFGPGTRLTVT.

The rearrangement uses TRBV5-5 and TRBJ1-6, with 7 bases identical to TRBD1. The CDR3 contains 16 residues. Unmatched junction bases numbered 9, after V lost 4 bases and J lost 5 bases. Germline values: CDR1 SGHKS, CDR2 YYEKEE (reference sequence). As DNA, the CDR3 is TGTGCCAGCAGCGCGCTAGGGGGCCGAGATAATTCACCCCTCCACTTT. Protein sequence: CASSALGGRDNSPLHF.

This clonotype was observed at least ten times. This chain uses TRBV6-5 with TRBJ2-7; perhaps TRBD2 as D (6 bases). Per germline, CDR1 MNHEY and CDR2 SVGAGI. The CDR3 runs to 14 residues. Trimming cost V 4 bases and J 4 bases, with 14 bases left between them. The CDR3 coding sequence is TGTGCCAGCAGTTTATTCCGTGCGGGATACGAGCAGTACTTC. It specifies CASSLFRAGYEQYF.

This clonotype was detected a few times. The V call is TRBV6-2 or TRBV6-3, the J call TRBJ2-2; D perhaps matches TRBD1 (5 bases). Trimming cost V 2 bases and J 2 bases, with 15 bases left between them. Germline assignment: CDR1 MNHEY and CDR2 SVGEGT. This CDR3 comprises 17 residues. The CDR3 DNA is TGTGCCAGCAGTTACGGTCCAGGGCAGGGTAACACCGGGGAGCTGTTTTTT. Encoded protein: CASSYGPGQGNTGELFF.

This clonotype was picked up many times. CDR3 protein: CASSPGTGGFYEQYF. The DNA of the CDR3 is TGTGCCAGCAGTCCAGGGACAGGGGGATTCTACGAGCAGTACTTC. The chain uses TRBV12-3 or TRBV12-4 and TRBJ2-7; 11 bases fit TRBD1. The trim removed 5 bases at V and 3 bases at J, leaving 6 bases unmatched. The CDR3 has 15 amino acids.

This clonotype was observed many times. The rearrangement links TRBV19 to TRBJ1-2; D unclear. V was trimmed by 3 bases and J by 1 base, leaving 9 bases between them. Germline CDR1 is LNHDA and CDR2 is SQIVND (reference sequence). There are 14 residues in the CDR3. The CDR3, as DNA: TGTGCCAGTAGTATGGCCGGGTATAACTATGGCTACACCTTC. Encoded protein: CASSMAGYNYGYTF.

This clonotype has a count of ten or more. The chain combines TRBV2 with TRBJ1-4; perhaps TRBD1 as D (6 bases). CDR1 SNHLY and CDR2 FYNNEI come from the germline V gene. CDR3 length: 14 residues. Trimming took 3 bases from V and 7 from J, leaving 12 bases between them. The CDR3 sequence: CASSDEGVGEKLFF. The DNA of the CDR3 is TGTGCCAGCAGTGACGAGGGGGTTGGTGAAAAACTGTTTTTT.

This clonotype was detected ten times or more. The chain links TRBV6-1 to TRBJ1-5; a weak D match, TRBD1 (5 bases). Germline assignment: CDR1 MNHNS and CDR2 SASEGT. Trimming pared 7 bases from V and 6 bases from J, leaving 19 bases between. This CDR3 has 15 amino acids. The CDR3 nucleotides are TGTGCCAGCAATCCGGCGGGGGTTATGGGTCAGCCCCAGCATTTT. Translating gives CASNPAGVMGQPQHF.

This rearrangement joins TRBV25-1 to TRBJ1-2, with D perhaps matching TRBD1 (6 bases). The germline V gene encodes CDR1 MGHDK and CDR2 SYGVNS. V gave up 4 bases and J gave up 7 bases, with 19 bases separating them. The CDR3 sequence is 15 residues long. CDR3 sequence reads: CASSAHQGRVAGYTF. The CDR3 region has the DNA TGTGCCAGCAGTGCCCATCAGGGGAGGGTTGCTGGCTACACCTTC.

This clonotype has just a few counts. This chain uses TRBV6-1 with TRBJ2-2; the D gene is possibly TRBD1 (5 bases). Germline V gives CDR1 MNHNS, CDR2 SASEGT. The CDR3 has 14 amino acids. V was trimmed by 7 bases and J by 0 bases, leaving 9 bases between them. For the CDR3, the DNA is TGTGCCAGCAAGACAGCCCCGAACACCGGGGAGCTGTTTTTT. Translating it yields CASKTAPNTGELFF.

The chain employs TRBV6-1 and TRBJ1-1, with D maybe TRBD1 (6 bases). Germline V CDR1 and CDR2: MNHNS, SASEGT. V was pared by 0 bases and J by 3 bases, with 11 bases between. CDR3 length equals 15 residues. The CDR3 loop reads CASSEATGKYTEAFF. The DNA of the CDR3 is TGTGCCAGCAGTGAAGCAACAGGGAAATACACTGAAGCTTTCTTT.

Of note for this clonotype: Since a much larger clone is just one base distant, this may be a read error. The genes are TRBV5-1 and TRBJ2-5; the D is unclear. The CDR3 spans 14 residues. Trimming took 5 bases from V and 2 from J, leaving 13 bases between them. Germline V gives CDR1 SGHRS, CDR2 YFSETQ. CDR3 sequence reads: CASSFVGIQETQYF. CDR3 DNA: TGCGCCAGCAGTTTCGTGGGGATACAAGAGACCCAGTACTTC.

The V call is TRBV12-3 or TRBV12-4, the J call TRBJ1-1; possibly TRBD1 for D (6 bases). The CDR3 extends over 15 amino acids. V was clipped by 6 bases and J by 4 bases, with 18 bases between them. This chain's CDR3 is CASRRGFGRGTEAFF. Here the CDR3 DNA reads TGTGCCAGCAGACGAGGGTTTGGCAGGGGCACTGAAGCTTTCTTT.

At least ten counts were recorded for this clonotype. This chain connects TRBV10-3 to TRBJ1-5; no firm D call. Per the germline V gene, CDR1 is ENHRY and CDR2 is SYGVKD. V lost 0 bases to trimming and J lost 0 bases, with 6 bases between them. The CDR3 extends over 15 amino acids. The CDR3 bases are TGTGCCATCAGTGAGTCAGGGATTAGCAATCAGCCCCAGCATTTT. Protein product: CAISESGISNQPQHF.

This clonotype was observed at least ten times. This chain connects TRBV7-9 to TRBJ2-5; D is undetermined. The V end lost 2 bases, the J end lost 5 bases, and 12 bases lay between the germline ends. This CDR3 is built from 14 residues. Germline lookup yields CDR1 SEHNR and CDR2 FQNEAQ (reference sequence). For the CDR3, the DNA is TGTGCCAGCAGCTTACTCCTCGCTCAGGAGACCCAGTACTTC. It translates to CASSLLLAQETQYF.